This entry lists 20 T cell receptor beta chains sequenced from one sample in a study of T cells in Graves' hyperthyroidism and ophthalmopathy. RNA transcripts gave rise to amplified TCR beta CDR3 regions. The HTBI primer set served for first-round RT-PCR of the TCR CDR3. A single record per CDR3 protein comes from TCRdb applying MiXCR to the multiplex PCR reads. The sample holds roughly 280,000 distinct CDR3 sequences, more than 15% seen once. Sequenced material: blood. The receptors come from a woman aged 55 to 70 with Graves' ophthalmopathy.

This clonotype occurred a few times. The chain combines TRBV6-1 with TRBJ1-5; no clear D gene. Between the trimmed V and J ends, which lost 6 bases and 1 base, there was a span of 19 bases. Germline V CDR1 and CDR2: MNHNS, SASEGT. This CDR3 is built from 17 residues. The CDR3 DNA reads as TGTGCCAGCAGGCGCCCGACCCCCCGGGAAAGCAATCAGCCCCAGCATTTT. Protein product: CASRRPTPRESNQPQHF.

This clonotype was counted a few times. The chain combines TRBV5-1 with TRBJ2-6, with a weak D call TRBD1 (6 bases). V was cut by 4 bases and J by 4 bases, with 24 bases left in between. The CDR3 consists of 19 residues. The germline gives CDR1 SGHRS, CDR2 YFSETQ. CDR3 DNA sequence: TGCGCCAGCAGCGTACCGACAGGCCAGGGCTCCGCCGGGGCCAACGTCCTGACTTTC. Residues: CASSVPTGQGSAGANVLTF.

This clonotype was seen repeatedly, ten times or more. The CDR3 DNA reads as TGTGCCAGCAGCTTAGAATTTAATTCACCCCTCCACTTT. Translating it yields CASSLEFNSPLHF. This chain joins TRBV11-2 and TRBJ1-6, with unresolved D. V lost 0 bases to trimming and J lost 6 bases, with 3 bases between them. CDR1 SGHAT and CDR2 FQNNGV come from the germline V gene. This CDR3 is 13 amino acids long.

Turning to this clonotype: One junction end does not reproduce the germline sequence, and a read error may be involved. The genes are TRBV28 and TRBJ2-1; D ambiguous. Germline CDR1 is MDHEN and CDR2 is SYDVKM. The CDR3 length is 13 residues. The CDR3 bases are TGTGCCAGCACCCCGGACGGCTACAATGAGCAGCTCTTC. Protein sequence: CASTPDGYNEQLF. Together with reference TRBV28 and TRBJ2-1, the CDR3 gives the full variable domain: DVKVTQSSRYLVKRTGEKVFLECVQDMDHENMFWYRQDPGLGLRLIYFSYDVKMKEKGDIPEGYSVSREKKERFSLILESASTNQTSMYLCASTPDGYNEQLFGPGTRLTVL.

CDR3 DNA sequence: TGTGCCAGCAGCAGGGGGGTTGGTGGCTACGAGCAGTACTTC. Amino acid sequence: CASSRGVGGYEQYF. The chain couples TRBV2 to TRBJ2-7; weak D call: TRBD1 (7 bases). The CDR3 is 14 amino acids. The germline gives CDR1 SNHLY, CDR2 FYNNEI. V lost 6 bases, J lost 3 bases, and 15 bases lay in between.

This clonotype was found a few times. The genes are TRBV5-5 and TRBJ2-2; 7 bases match TRBD1. This CDR3 has 14 residues. CDR1 and CDR2 (germline): SGHKS, YYEKEE (reference sequence). Trimming cost V 4 bases and J 5 bases; bases outside gene matches: 5. CDR3 coding DNA: TGTGCCAGCAGCGGGACAGCAAAGACCGGGGAGCTGTTTTTT. Translated: CASSGTAKTGELFF.

The chain uses TRBV2 and TRBJ2-3; the match to TRBD1 covers 7 bases. The V gene end was trimmed by 5 bases and the J gene end by 2 bases; junction bases not matched to a gene: 7. Germline lookup yields CDR1 SNHLY and CDR2 FYNNEI. CDR3 length: 15 amino acids. CDR3 region: CASSYLDRVTDTQYF. CDR3 sequence (DNA): TGTGCCAGCAGTTACCTCGACAGGGTCACAGATACGCAGTATTTT.

V usage is TRBV6-4 and J usage is TRBJ1-2; D unclear. There are 10 residues in the CDR3. Germline V CDR1 and CDR2: MRHNA, SNTAGT. V was cut by 6 bases and J by 4 bases, with 3 bases left in between. The CDR3 coding sequence is TGTGCCAGCAGAGCCTATGGCTACACCTTC. Translated: CASRAYGYTF.

The chain joins TRBV15 to TRBJ2-2; no clear D gene. Germline V gene lookup returns CDR1 LNHNV and CDR2 YYDKDF (reference sequence). The CDR3 is made up of 14 amino acids. Trimming cost V 0 bases and J 4 bases, with 6 bases left between them. In DNA, the CDR3 is TGTGCCACCAGCAGAGAGTTGGCCACCGGGGAGCTGTTTTTT. It is translated as CATSRELATGELFF.

On this clonotype itself: A much larger clone lies a single base off, so this may be a read error. V gene TRBV12-3 or TRBV12-4 combines with J gene TRBJ2-5, with a tentative D call TRBD1 (5 bases). This CDR3 spans 11 amino acids. The CDR3 DNA is TGTACCACCGCAATTGGGGCGACCCAGTACTTC. Its protein product is CTTAIGATQYF.

This chain joins TRBV5-6 and TRBJ2-7, with 8 bases that match TRBD1. The ends lost 1 base at V and 1 base at J; junction bases unmatched: 13. CDR3 length: 18 amino acids. The germline V gene encodes CDR1 SGHDT and CDR2 YYEEEE. CDR3 nucleotide sequence: TGTGCCAGCAGCTTGAACCGGCGGACAGGGAGGAGTTCCTACGAGCAGTACTTC. Encoded protein: CASSLNRRTGRSSYEQYF.

The genes are TRBV7-2 and TRBJ2-3, with a possible D match to TRBD1 (6 bases). Germline assignment: CDR1 SGHTA and CDR2 FQGNSA. The CDR3 contains 16 residues. The V end was cut by 4 bases, the J end by 4 bases, with 18 bases between. CDR3 amino acids: CASSSLDSGTSDTQYF. Here the CDR3 DNA reads TGTGCCAGCAGCTCGTTGGACAGTGGAACCTCAGATACGCAGTATTTT.

This clonotype was counted a few times. The chain combines TRBV6-1 with TRBJ1-6; 7 positions match TRBD1. The junction had 13 bases not matched to a gene; V was cut back by 10 bases and J by 1 base. This CDR3 has 17 amino acids. Germline lookup yields CDR1 MNHNS and CDR2 SASEGT. The CDR3 region is CATTTGRLRSYNSPLHF. The CDR3 coding sequence is TGTGCCACCACGACAGGGAGGTTGAGATCCTATAATTCACCCCTCCACTTT.

This clonotype came up many times. The chain couples TRBV5-1 to TRBJ2-1; tentatively, D is TRBD2 (6 bases). V was shortened by 4 bases and J by 2 bases, with 16 bases between the two germline ends. CDR3 length: 16 amino acids. The V gene's germline CDR1 is SGHRS and CDR2 YFSETQ. CDR3 sequence: CASSLGDSGAYNEQFF. As DNA, the CDR3 is TGCGCCAGCAGCCTCGGTGATAGCGGAGCCTACAATGAGCAGTTCTTC.

This clonotype was found a few times. The CDR3 DNA is TGTGCCAGCAGTTACTCTTCCGTTCAAGAGACCCAGTACTTC. Protein: CASSYSSVQETQYF. The chain is built from TRBV6-2 or TRBV6-3 and TRBJ2-5; D gene uncertain. Deletions cut 0 bases from V and 2 bases from J, with 7 bases between. CDR3 length equals 14 residues. From germline, CDR1 is MNHEY and CDR2 SVGEGT.

This clonotype has at least ten counts. CDR3 protein: CASSPGDHNPQDTQYF. In DNA, the CDR3 is TGCGCCAGCAGCCCTGGGGATCACAACCCGCAAGATACGCAGTATTTT. The chain has TRBV5-1 and TRBJ2-3; D gene uncertain. Deletions cut 4 bases from V and 5 bases from J, with 20 bases between. This CDR3 comprises 16 residues. Germline CDR1 is SGHRS and CDR2 is YFSETQ.

This clonotype was counted at least ten times. CDR3 loop: CASTRGGNSPLHF. The CDR3 bases are TGTGCCAGCACCAGGGGTGGTAATTCACCCCTCCACTTT. The chain joins TRBV6-1 to TRBJ1-6; D is possibly TRBD1 (6 bases). Trimming left V 7 bases short and J 6 bases short, with 10 bases between. Germline V gives CDR1 MNHNS, CDR2 SASEGT. The CDR3 is made up of 13 amino acids.

The V and J genes are TRBV30 and TRBJ1-5; D unclear. V lost 5 bases and J 7 bases, leaving 15 bases between the germline ends. The CDR3 is 13 residues long. Germline-derived CDR1 and CDR2 are GTSNPN and SVGIG (reference sequence). The CDR3 sequence is CAWSPLQEQPQHF. Here the CDR3 DNA reads TGTGCCTGGTCCCCACTTCAGGAGCAGCCCCAGCATTTT.

In its sample, this clonotype was seen a few times. A read error may produce the germline difference seen at one junction end. The chain joins TRBV11-2 to TRBJ2-7, with D unresolved. The CDR3 is made up of 14 amino acids. Germline V lookup: CDR1 SGHAT, CDR2 FQNNGV. The CDR3 DNA reads as TGTGCCAGCAGCCAAGTTAGGAGCTCCTACGGGCAGTACTTC. Translated, it gives CASSQVRSSYGQYF.

The genes are TRBV4-3 and TRBJ2-7, with D unclear. Trimming left V 3 bases short and J 5 bases short, with 17 bases between. From germline, CDR1 is LGHNA and CDR2 YSLEER. The CDR3 is 15 amino acids. The CDR3 here is CASSHPDVPTHEQYF. The CDR3 DNA follows: TGCGCCAGCAGCCATCCGGACGTTCCTACCCACGAGCAGTACTTC.